This T cell receptor (beta chain) was recovered during a study of T cell repertoires in cytomegalovirus infection. Across the whole study: Evidence of both CMV infection and a matching HLA type came from public TCR beta signatures.

TCRdb used MiXCR to reprocess the reads, holding one entry per CDR3 protein. The sample comprises 150,000 to 160,000 distinct CDR3 sequences, 20% to 25% of which are singletons, and roughly 9.7% rests with the top ten. The CDR3 runs to 13 residues. V was clipped by 3 bases and J by 4 bases; unmatched bases: 1. Germline V gene data show CDR1 as SNHLY and CDR2 as FYNNEI. Study findings and constraints: It was HLA-C-restricted CMV-specific TCR beta clonotypes that dominated the response ex vivo. The cumulative frequency of public TCR beta families identified carriers of CMV plus the relevant HLA.

This clonotype has more than one count but fewer than ten. Its antigen is not known. The rearrangement links TRBV2 to TRBJ1-1; 8 nucleotides line up with TRBD1. Sequencing used PBMCs. This receptor was obtained from a human donor in good health (CMV status not recorded). Some clones in this sample may be carry-over from other donors' samples. CDR3 region: CASSEDRATEAFF. The CDR3 bases are TGTGCCAGCAGTGAGGACAGGGCCACTGAAGCTTTCTTT.